This TCR beta chain was sequenced for a study of STAT5B mutations in CD4+ large granular lymphocyte leukemia. Across the study: The CDR3 'QG' motif was associated with a particular HLA allele among healthy donors.

V gave up 5 bases and J gave up 4 bases; unmatched junction bases: 5. Germline V lookup: CDR1 LNHDA, CDR2 SQIVND (reference sequence). CDR3 length equals 15 residues. This was a survey-level run. Per the original data handling: Lowest detectable productive clonotype frequency was 2.59 x 10-5. The repertoire was sequenced with immunoSEQ multiplex PCR; TCRdb's copy has only in-frame clones and lacks some. That table gives V, J and clone size, and the DNA gave D and trimming. There are about 33,000 clones in the sample; around four fifths occur only once, and 0.25% to 0.35% lies in the top ten. Controls came from buffy coats of healthy blood donors.

The specimen sequenced was CD4+ T cells from blood buffy coats. This sequence originates from a human donor in good health. The rearrangement uses TRBV19 and TRBJ2-1, with 10 bases aligning to TRBD2. CDR3 sequence reads: CASSSTSGAYNEQFF. DNA of the CDR3: TGTGCCAGTAGTTCTACTAGCGGGGCTTACAATGAGCAGTTCTTC. Looking up the rest from reference TRBV19 and TRBJ2-1 gives the full variable domain: DGGITQSPKYLFRKEGQNVTLSCEQNLNHDAMYWYRQDPGQGLRLIYYSQIVNDFQKGDIAEGYSVSREKKESFPLTVTSAQKNPTAFYLCASSSTSGAYNEQFFGPGTRLTVL.